These 26 T cell receptor beta chains came from one sample sequenced in a study of read filtering for tumor transcriptome and immune sequencing. Molecular barcoded adaptors covering alpha/delta and beta/gamma chains were used on roughly 370 ng RNA. TCRdb reprocessed the reads via MiXCR and lists one record per CDR3 protein. In the table there are 43,000 or so distinct CDR3 sequences, about 12% of which are singletons. Sequenced input: a population of CD138-negative cells sorted from bone marrow. The receptors derive from a donor aged 40 or older with multiple myeloma.

This clonotype was picked up a small number of times. This may be a read error: a much more frequent sequence differs by one nucleotide. This chain uses TRBV9 with TRBJ1-1; the D gene is possibly TRBD1 (5 bases). Trimming removed 7 bases from V and 4 bases from J, with 14 bases in between. The CDR3 spans 13 residues. The germline CDR1 and CDR2 sequences are SGDLS and YYNGEE. CDR3 sequence reads: CASAVQVSTEAFF. CDR3 coding DNA: TGTGCCAGCGCCGTACAGGTGAGCACTGAAGCTTTCTTT.

This clonotype has only a few counts. This rearrangement joins TRBV5-1 to TRBJ1-1; D not certain. The CDR3 sequence is 13 residues long. Germline lookup yields CDR1 SGHRS and CDR2 YFSETQ. V was trimmed by 0 bases and J by 6 bases, leaving 9 bases between them. In nucleotides, the CDR3 is TGCGCCAGCAGCTTGGCTGGGTACTCTGAAGCTTTCTTT. It specifies CASSLAGYSEAFF.

In this sample, this clonotype turned up many times. The chain links TRBV19 to TRBJ2-1; tentatively, D is TRBD1 (5 bases). Germline CDR1 reads LNHDA; CDR2 reads SQIVND (reference sequence). V lost 5 bases and J 8 bases, leaving 22 bases between the germline ends. This CDR3 has 16 amino acids. CDR3 sequence: CASSAGIRVDSYEQFF. CDR3 nucleotides: TGTGCCAGTAGTGCCGGTATCAGGGTCGACTCTTATGAGCAGTTCTTC. Using reference TRBV19 and TRBJ2-1 for the parts outside the CDR3, the full variable domain is DGGITQSPKYLFRKEGQNVTLSCEQNLNHDAMYWYRQDPGQGLRLIYYSQIVNDFQKGDIAEGYSVSREKKESFPLTVTSAQKNPTAFYLCASSAGIRVDSYEQFFGPGTRLTVL.

This clonotype has ten or more counts. The chain recombines TRBV20-1 with TRBJ1-3, with D uncertain. The germline V gene has CDR1 DFQATT and CDR2 SNEGSKA (reference sequence). V was trimmed by 0 bases and J by 6 bases, leaving 24 bases between them. CDR3 length equals 18 residues. For the CDR3, the DNA is TGCAGTGCTAGAGAACGCGGACGTCCTCCAGTCGGGAAAAACACCATATATTTT. This sequence encodes CSARERGRPPVGKNTIYF.

This clonotype was found many times. This chain connects TRBV27 to TRBJ2-3; 9 bases agree with TRBD1. The CDR3 is made up of 15 amino acids. The V segment lost 3 bases and the J segment 9 bases; nucleotides outside the gene matches: 10. Germline V CDR1 and CDR2: MNHEY, SMNVEV (reference sequence). This chain's CDR3 is CASSFDGTGSMTQYF. In nucleotides, the CDR3 is TGTGCCAGCAGTTTTGACGGGACAGGGTCAATGACGCAGTATTTT.

This clonotype was counted ten times or more. This rearrangement joins TRBV7-8 to TRBJ2-7, with D possibly TRBD2 on 6 matching bases. CDR3 length: 15 amino acids. CDR1 is SGHVS, CDR2 FQNEAQ, per germline. Trimming pared 6 bases from V and 0 bases from J, leaving 15 bases between. The CDR3 is CASREGLLSSYEQYF. The CDR3 DNA follows: TGTGCCAGCAGAGAGGGACTCCTGAGCTCCTACGAGCAGTACTTC.

This clonotype was picked up a small number of times. Possible read error: a much larger clone is one base away. The chain has TRBV7-9 and TRBJ2-5; a possible D gene is TRBD2 (6 bases). The V gene's germline CDR1 is SEHNR and CDR2 FQNEAQ (reference sequence). CDR3 length: 14 residues. V lost 4 bases and J 3 bases, leaving 12 bases between the germline ends. CDR3 amino acids: CASSSPGLEETQYF. CDR3 DNA sequence: TGTGCCAGCAGCTCCCCGGGACTTGAAGAGACCCAGTACTTC. Drawing the rest from reference TRBV7-9 and TRBJ2-5, the complete variable domain is DTGVSQNPRHKITKRGQNVTFRCDPISEHNRLYWYRQTLGQGPEFLTYFQNEAQLEKSRLLSDRFSAERPKGSFSTLEIQRTEQGDSAMYLCASSSPGLEETQYFGPGTRLLVL.

Ten or more counts support this clonotype. The chain carries TRBV27 and TRBJ2-7; a possible D gene is TRBD1 (7 bases). The V gene's germline CDR1 is MNHEY and CDR2 SMNVEV (reference sequence). Deletions cut 6 bases from V and 4 bases from J, with 16 bases between. The CDR3 extends over 14 amino acids. The chain's CDR3 is CASSLRDRVYEQYF. As DNA, the CDR3 is TGTGCCAGCAGCTTGCGGGACAGAGTATACGAGCAGTACTTC.

With regard to this clonotype: This may come from a read error, since a much larger clone is one base off. CDR3 nucleotide sequence: TGTGCCAGCAGCTCAGTTATGGGAACCGGGGAGCTGTTTTTT. Residues: CASSSVMGTGELFF. This rearrangement joins TRBV7-2 to TRBJ2-2, with D uncertain. Trimming took 4 bases from V and 5 from J, leaving 11 bases between them. Germline assignment: CDR1 SGHTA and CDR2 FQGNSA. The CDR3 covers 14 residues.

The rearrangement joins TRBV7-9 to TRBJ1-5, with D uncertain. This CDR3 is built from 12 residues. Trimming removed 4 bases from V and 4 bases from J, with 5 bases in between. Germline V gene data show CDR1 as SEHNR and CDR2 as FQNEAQ (reference sequence). The CDR3 bases are TGTGCCAGCAGCTCAGCGAATCAGCCCCAGCATTTT. This codes for CASSSANQPQHF.

At least ten counts were recorded for this clonotype. This CDR3 reads CASSQSWSPASGRPYNEQFF. The CDR3 DNA reads TGTGCCAGCAGCCAGTCTTGGTCCCCGGCTAGCGGGAGGCCCTACAATGAGCAGTTCTTC. The genes are TRBV4-2 and TRBJ2-1; TRBD2 aligns across 11 bases. V shed 3 bases and J 2 bases; nucleotides not matched to a gene: 15. Per germline, CDR1 LGHNA and CDR2 YNFKEQ. The length of the CDR3 is 20 residues.

Comments on this clonotype: This may be a read error: a much more frequent sequence differs by one nucleotide. The chain is built from TRBV14 and TRBJ2-5, with 14 bases fitting TRBD2. This CDR3 comprises 18 residues. V shed 0 bases, J shed 7 bases, and the junction held 10 bases outside the gene matches. Germline assignment: CDR1 SGHDN and CDR2 FVKESK. The CDR3 sequence: CASSQERGTSGGRGTQYF. Written as DNA, the CDR3 is TGTGCCAGCAGCCAAGAAAGGGGGACTAGCGGGGGTCGAGGGACCCAGTACTTC.

In the case of this clonotype: Being one base from a much bigger clone, this may be a read error. The final CDR3 position lacks the conserved phenylalanine or tryptophan, pointing to a likely read error. The DNA is left out, because the CDR3 cannot be placed on it with certainty; the CDR3 is given as TCRdb lists it. The chain recombines TRBV7-7 with TRBJ2-1; the table's D gene call, TRBD2, was not cross checked with the DNA. The CDR3 is 15 residues long, ends included. CDR1 is SSHAT, CDR2 FNYEAQ, per germline (reference sequence). This CDR3 reads CASSETSGMGDEQLL.

J is TRBJ1-1 and V is TRBV6-1, with no clear D. CDR1 and CDR2 (germline): MNHNS, SASEGT. The CDR3 covers 10 residues. V was shortened by 6 bases and J by 7 bases, with 6 bases between the two germline ends. The DNA of the CDR3 is TGTGCCAGCAGAACACTTGAAGCTTTCTTT. Protein: CASRTLEAFF.

This clonotype was observed at least ten times. V is TRBV30 and J is TRBJ1-2; D possibly corresponds to TRBD1 (6 bases). This CDR3 comprises 13 residues. Germline CDR1 and CDR2: GTSNPN and SVGIG (reference sequence). V dropped 5 bases and J dropped 5 bases, with 15 bases sitting between them. The CDR3 reads CAWDRTDRYGYTF. In DNA, the CDR3 is TGTGCCTGGGATAGGACAGATCGATATGGCTACACCTTC.

At least ten counts were recorded for this clonotype. The J gene is TRBJ1-4, the V gene TRBV2, with D maybe TRBD1 (6 bases). CDR1 is SNHLY, CDR2 FYNNEI, per germline. The length of the CDR3 is 14 residues. V was clipped by 7 bases and J by 3 bases, with 12 bases between them. This CDR3 is CASMPDRSNEKLFF. The CDR3 nucleotides read TGTGCCAGCATGCCGGACAGATCTAATGAAAAACTGTTTTTT.

This clonotype has at least ten counts. The chain joins TRBV20-1 to TRBJ2-5; D gene uncertain. V was cut by 3 bases and J by 5 bases, with 7 bases left in between. Germline V gene lookup returns CDR1 DFQATT and CDR2 SNEGSKA (reference sequence). There are 11 residues in the CDR3. The CDR3 is CSASFGETQYF. CDR3 nucleotides: TGCAGTGCTAGTTTTGGGGAGACCCAGTACTTC.

Worth noting for this clonotype: Mismatch with germline at one junction end may stem from a read error. The chain carries TRBV20-1 and TRBJ2-1; 7 bases agree with TRBD1. The germline V gene has CDR1 DFQATT and CDR2 SNEGSKA (reference sequence). This CDR3 is 13 amino acids long. The CDR3 loop is CSARVGQNNEQSF. In DNA, the CDR3 is TGCAGTGCTCGCGTGGGACAGAACAATGAGCAGTCCTTC.

This clonotype was counted many times. The V and J genes are TRBV7-6 and TRBJ2-7; D assignment may be TRBD1 or TRBD2 (6 bases each). The CDR3 is 13 residues long. V was shortened by 3 bases and J by 4 bases, with 10 bases between the two germline ends. Per the germline V gene, CDR1 is SGHVS and CDR2 is FNYEAQ. This chain's CDR3 is CASSFGGGYEQYF. For the CDR3, the DNA is TGTGCCAGCAGCTTCGGAGGGGGGTACGAGCAGTACTTC.

The sample holds many counts of this clonotype. This chain links TRBV6-2 or TRBV6-3 with TRBJ2-2; 8 positions match TRBD2. The CDR3 spans 16 residues. V lost 7 bases to trimming and J lost 6 bases; unmatched junction nucleotides: 13. Per germline, CDR1 MNHEY and CDR2 SVGEGT. CDR3 DNA: TGTGCCAGCACCCGGGTTCCAGCGGGAGTTCCCGGGGAGCTGTTTTTT. Its protein product is CASTRVPAGVPGELFF.

This clonotype came up many times. This chain uses TRBV29-1 with TRBJ2-7, with 12 bases matching TRBD1. The CDR3 runs to 13 residues. V was clipped by 6 bases and J by 3 bases; unmatched bases: 3. Germline CDR1 and CDR2: SQVTM and ANQGSEA. The DNA for the CDR3 is TGCAGCGTGTGGGACAGGGGGCTCTACGAGCAGTACTTC. Protein sequence: CSVWDRGLYEQYF.

The chain has TRBV11-2 and TRBJ2-1; 11 bases line up with TRBD2. The V gene's germline CDR1 is SGHAT and CDR2 FQNNGV. Trimming removed 6 bases from V and 6 bases from J; junction bases left unmatched: 7. This CDR3 is 15 amino acids long. The CDR3 sequence: CASSLAGGRSNEQFF. CDR3 DNA: TGTGCCAGCAGTCTAGCGGGAGGAAGGAGCAATGAGCAGTTCTTC.

The CDR3 protein is CSANPGQGNTEAFF. CDR3 coding DNA: TGCAGTGCTAATCCGGGACAGGGGAACACTGAAGCTTTCTTT. The J gene is TRBJ1-1, the V gene TRBV20-1, with 9 bases identical to TRBD1. Germline V gene sequence: CDR1 DFQATT, CDR2 SNEGSKA (reference sequence). V lost 4 bases, J lost 1 base, and 4 bases stayed unmatched. The CDR3 extends over 14 amino acids.

This clonotype turned up a few times. A much larger clone differs from this one at a single base, so this may be a read error. V and J are TRBV19 and TRBJ1-4, with D possibly being TRBD1 (6 bases). This CDR3 has 12 amino acids. Looked up from germline, CDR1 is LNHDA and CDR2 is SQIVND (reference sequence). Trimming left V 7 bases short and J 7 bases short, with 10 bases between. The CDR3 DNA sequence: TGTGCCAGTAAGGACAGAGGTGAAAAACTGTTTTTT. Residues: CASKDRGEKLFF.

In this sample, this clonotype is medium-sized (0.01 to 0.1%). J is TRBJ2-7 and V is TRBV13; 9 bases agree with TRBD2. The CDR3 consists of 15 residues. Losses at the gene ends were 5 bases for V and 5 bases for J; bases not matched to a gene: 10. Germline V gene lookup returns CDR1 PRHDT and CDR2 FYEKMQ (reference sequence). CDR3 region: CASSHGTSLLDEQYF. CDR3 in DNA: TGTGCCAGCAGCCACGGGACTAGCCTCCTTGACGAGCAGTACTTC.

As concerns this clonotype: A far larger clone lies a single base away; this is likely a read error. The V gene is TRBV29-1, the J gene TRBJ2-7; no definite D call. Looked up from germline, CDR1 is SQVTM and CDR2 is ANQGSEA. The CDR3 has 9 amino acids. Trimming took off 6 bases at V and 7 bases at J, with 7 bases between the two ends. The chain's CDR3 is CSVGNEQYF. CDR3 sequence (DNA): TGCAGCGTGGGCAATGAGCAGTACTTC.